The rows below give T cell receptor beta chains drawn from one sample of a study of Ad26.COV2.S vaccination and SARS-CoV-2 variants. This table comes from immunoSEQ multiplex PCR, and its TCRdb copy is limited to in-frame clones, with some not included. The repertoire holds some 300,000 clones, around 85% seen once, with approximately 2% in the top ten. Sequenced material: peripheral blood, taken in a trial of Ad26.COV2.S vaccine versus placebo. The receptors originated from a person aged 18 to 65 who received the Ad26.COV2.S COVID-19 vaccine or a placebo. The CDR3 runs from the conserved cysteine through the conserved F or W. The order of the fields is V gene, clone size, D gene, J gene, CDR3 DNA, CDR3 protein. D genes are given only for firm matches. A clone size is listed for some rows: how often the clone was seen (once, few, many), or a class if it is expanded.

>TRBV24-1|few|NA|TRBJ2-7
TGTGCCACCAGTGGTTACAGGGTCCACGAGCAGTACTTC
CATSGYRVHEQYF
>TRBV6-5|NA|NA|TRBJ1-6
TGTGCCAGCACCGAAAACACGTTGTCGTCACCCCTCCACTTT
CASTENTLSSPLHF
>TRBV19|NA|NA|TRBJ1-6
TGTGCCAGTAGCGAGGGCTCCTATAATTCACCCCTCCACTTT
CASSEGSYNSPLHF
>TRBV5-1|NA|NA|TRBJ1-4
TGCGCCAGCAGGGCGTTCGGGGCAACTAATGAAAAACTGTTTTTT
CASRAFGATNEKLFF
>TRBV18|NA|NA|TRBJ1-2
TGTGCCAGCTCAACGGGAAGACAGGCTAACTATGGCTACACCTTC
CASSTGRQANYGYTF
>TRBV14|NA|NA|TRBJ1-1
TGTGCCAGCAGCGTAGGTAGGAACACTGAAGCTTTCTTT
CASSVGRNTEAFF
>TRBV7-2|NA|NA|TRBJ2-2
TGTGCCAGCAGTTCGGGCAGGGGCACCGGGGAGCTGTTTTTT
CASSSGRGTGELFF
>TRBV6-5|NA|TRBD1|TRBJ1-2
TGTGCCAGCAGTTACTCCAAGGGACAGGATAGCAACGGCTACACCTTC
CASSYSKGQDSNGYTF
>TRBV7-6|NA|NA|TRBJ1-4
TGTGCCAGCAGCCCTAATTGGGGGGGGAATGAAAAACTGTTTTTT
CASSPNWGGNEKLFF
>TRBV28|NA|NA|TRBJ2-7
TGTGCCAGCAGTTTAGGGCCGACAGTCTACGAGCAGTACTTC
CASSLGPTVYEQYF
>TRBV5-4|NA|TRBD1|TRBJ1-4
TGTGCCAGCAGCTCTGGACAGGGTCTTACTAATGAAAAACTGTTTTTT
CASSSGQGLTNEKLFF
>TRBV21-1|NA|NA|TRBJ2-7
TGTGCCAGCAGCAAACACCTTAGGGCAACCTACGAGCAGTACTTC
CASSKHLRATYEQYF
>TRBV2|NA|TRBD1|TRBJ1-6
TGTGCCAGCAGGAAAGACAGGGAGCCCTATAATTCACCCCTCCACTTT
CASRKDREPYNSPLHF
>TRBV7-9|NA|NA|TRBJ1-2
TGTGCCAGCAGCTTACTACCGATCTATGGCTACACCTTC
CASSLLPIYGYTF
>TRBV11-3|NA|TRBD1|TRBJ2-1
TGTGCCAGCAGCTCCGGACAGGGGGGAGTCTATGAGCAGTTCTTC
CASSSGQGGVYEQFF
>TRBV30|NA|NA|TRBJ1-1
TGTGCCTGGAGTGTTGGGACACCCACTGAAGCTTTCTTT
CAWSVGTPTEAFF
>TRBV11-1|NA|NA|TRBJ1-3
TGTGCCAGCAGCTACTCCGACGCGAGCTCTGGAAACACCATATATTTT
CASSYSDASSGNTIYF
>TRBV24-1|NA|NA|TRBJ2-3
TGTGCCACCAGTGACACAGGGGGGGTCGCAGATACGCAGTATTTT
CATSDTGGVADTQYF
>TRBV10-2|NA|TRBD1|TRBJ2-2
TGCGCCAGCAGTGAGTCAGGCAGGGGGCCCGGGGAGCTGTTTTTT
CASSESGRGPGELFF
>TRBV28|NA|NA|TRBJ1-6
TGTGCCAGCAGTTTGCGGGCCCCGACCCGTTCACCCCTCCACTTT
CASSLRAPTRSPLHF
>TRBV9|NA|NA|TRBJ2-3
TGTGCCAGCAGCGTAGACGGGGGCGGCACAGATACGCAGTATTTT
CASSVDGGGTDTQYF
>TRBV18|NA|TRBD1|TRBJ1-5
TGTGCCAGCTCACCGGACAGGGCAAATCAGCCCCAGCATTTT
CASSPDRANQPQHF
>TRBV27|once|NA|TRBJ1-5
TGTGCCAGCAGTTTAGCCAGGGAAGGTCAGCCCCAGCATTTT
CASSLAREGQPQHF
>TRBV27|few|TRBD1|TRBJ2-7
TGTGCCAGCAGTTCCCCGAAGACAGGGGGCTACTACGAGCAGTACTTC
CASSSPKTGGYYEQYF
>TRBV7-9|NA|NA|TRBJ1-3
TGTGCCAGCAGCCCCGAGACCCAGGTTAGAGATTTT
CASSPETQVRDF
>TRBV4-2|NA|NA|TRBJ2-3
TGTGCCAGCAGCCTTAAGGGACCAAGCGCATTAGATACGCAGTATTTT
CASSLKGPSALDTQYF
>TRBV27|NA|NA|TRBJ1-5
TGTGCCAGCAGTCCGCTCGGGTCAGGGGAGGTGGGTAGCAATCAGCCCCAGCATTTT
CASSPLGSGEVGSNQPQHF
>TRBV11-2|NA|NA|TRBJ2-7
TGTGCCAGCAGTCCCCGAGGGGCTACCTACGAGCAGTACTTC
CASSPRGATYEQYF
>TRBV3-1/TRBV3-2|NA|NA|TRBJ1-4
TGTGCCAGCAGCCCAAGTTCAACTAATGAAAAACTGTTTTTT
CASSPSSTNEKLFF
>TRBV7-8|NA|NA|TRBJ1-6
TGTGCCAGCAGCTTGCCCCCCTCACCCCTCCACTTT
CASSLPPSPLHF
>TRBV19|NA|TRBD1|TRBJ2-1
TGTGCCAGTAGTATAGCGACAGGGCAATCGGATGAGCAGTTCTTC
CASSIATGQSDEQFF
>TRBV11-2|NA|NA|TRBJ1-2
TGTGCCAGCAGCTTAGATCCAGGGACAAGAGGGGACTATGGCTACACCTTC
CASSLDPGTRGDYGYTF
>TRBV7-2|NA|TRBD1|TRBJ2-1
TGTGCCAGCACCCCTAAGACAGGGACTGAGCAGTTCTTC
CASTPKTGTEQFF
>TRBV7-9|NA|NA|TRBJ1-6
TGTGCCAGCAGCCTCGGCTCTCTCTCACCCCTCCACTTT
CASSLGSLSPLHF
>TRBV18|NA|NA|TRBJ1-1
TGTGCCAGCTCACCACGTAGCGGACAGTTGAACACTGAAGCTTTCTTT
CASSPRSGQLNTEAFF
>TRBV3-1/TRBV3-2|NA|TRBD2|TRBJ2-1
TGTGCCAGCAGCCAACCAGCGGGGGGCACCTACAATGAGCAGTTCTTC
CASSQPAGGTYNEQFF
>TRBV4-2|NA|TRBD2|TRBJ2-1
TGTGCCAGCAGCCAAGTACTAGCGGGGGGGCCCGATGAGCAGTTCTTC
CASSQVLAGGPDEQFF
>TRBV11-1|few|NA|TRBJ2-7
TGTGCCAGCAGCTTAGCGGGCAATCGCTACGAGCAGTACTTC
CASSLAGNRYEQYF
>TRBV5-4|NA|NA|TRBJ2-7
TGTGCCAGCAGCGGGGGGGGGCTATCCTACGAGCAGTACTTC
CASSGGGLSYEQYF
>TRBV11-1|NA|TRBD1|TRBJ2-2
TGTGCCAGCAGCTTTGGACAGGGCACCGGGGAGCTGTTTTTT
CASSFGQGTGELFF
>TRBV4-1|NA|TRBD2|TRBJ2-5
TGCGCCAGCAGCCAAGGCGAGACTAGCGGGGGGGCCGGGGAGACCCAGTACTTC
CASSQGETSGGAGETQYF
>TRBV7-9|few|NA|TRBJ1-6
TGTGCCAGCAGCTCCGACACTCATAATTCACCCCTCCACTTT
CASSSDTHNSPLHF
>TRBV7-2|NA|NA|TRBJ2-1
TGTGCCAGCAGCTTGGAAGCCAGTCGGAATGAGCAGTTCTTC
CASSLEASRNEQFF
>TRBV21-1|once|NA|TRBJ2-5
TGTGCCAGCAGCGACGACAGGGGAGAAGAGACCCAGTACTTC
CASSDDRGEETQYF
>TRBV5-1|NA|NA|TRBJ1-1
TGCGCCAGCAGCCAGAACAGGGAAGATGGCACTGAAGCTTTCTTT
CASSQNREDGTEAFF
>TRBV3-1/TRBV3-2|NA|NA|TRBJ1-2
TGTGCCAGCAGCCAAGATGGGCAGATACCATATGGCTACACCTTC
CASSQDGQIPYGYTF
>TRBV7-3|NA|NA|TRBJ2-2
TGTGCCAGCAGCCCTGGAAGCGCGCGGCGGTCCGGGGAGCTGTTTTTT
CASSPGSARRSGELFF
>TRBV9|once|TRBD2|TRBJ2-2
TGTGCCAGCAGCCCAAACCCGGGGGGGCTCTCCGGGGAGCTGTTTTTT
CASSPNPGGLSGELFF
>TRBV7-9|NA|TRBD1|TRBJ1-6
TGTGCCAGCAGCAAACAGGGGATTAATTCACCCCTCCACTTT
CASSKQGINSPLHF
>TRBV6-1|NA|NA|TRBJ2-2
TGTGCCAGCAGTGAATCGAGTCCCGGGGAGCTGTTTTTT
CASSESSPGELFF
>TRBV12-3/TRBV12-4|NA|NA|TRBJ1-5
TGTGCCAGCAGAAAAGGAGGGAATCAGCCCCAGCATTTT
CASRKGGNQPQHF